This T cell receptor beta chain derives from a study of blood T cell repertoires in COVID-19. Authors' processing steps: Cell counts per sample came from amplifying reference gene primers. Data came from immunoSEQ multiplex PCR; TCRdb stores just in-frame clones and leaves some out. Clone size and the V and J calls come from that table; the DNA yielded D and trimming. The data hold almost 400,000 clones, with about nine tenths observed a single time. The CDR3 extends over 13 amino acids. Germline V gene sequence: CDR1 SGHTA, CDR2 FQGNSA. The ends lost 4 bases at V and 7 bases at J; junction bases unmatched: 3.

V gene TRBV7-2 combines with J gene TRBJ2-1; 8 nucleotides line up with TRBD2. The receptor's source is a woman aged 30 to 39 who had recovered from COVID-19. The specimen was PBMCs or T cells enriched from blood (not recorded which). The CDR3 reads CASSSGGGNEQFF. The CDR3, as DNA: TGTGCCAGCAGCTCCGGCGGGGGGAATGAGCAGTTCTTC.